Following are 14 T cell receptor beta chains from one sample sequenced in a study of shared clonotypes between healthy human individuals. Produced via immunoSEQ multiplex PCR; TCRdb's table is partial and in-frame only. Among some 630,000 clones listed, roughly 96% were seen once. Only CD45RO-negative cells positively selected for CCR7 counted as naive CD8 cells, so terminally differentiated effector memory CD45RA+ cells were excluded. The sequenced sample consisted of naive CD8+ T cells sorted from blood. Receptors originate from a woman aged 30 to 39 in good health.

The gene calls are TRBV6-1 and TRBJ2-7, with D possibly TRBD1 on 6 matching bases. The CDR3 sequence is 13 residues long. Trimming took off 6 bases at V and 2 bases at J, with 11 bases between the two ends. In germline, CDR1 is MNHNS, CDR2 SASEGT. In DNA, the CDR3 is TGTGCCAGCAGCGCCGGACAGACCTACGAGCAGTACTTC. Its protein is CASSAGQTYEQYF.

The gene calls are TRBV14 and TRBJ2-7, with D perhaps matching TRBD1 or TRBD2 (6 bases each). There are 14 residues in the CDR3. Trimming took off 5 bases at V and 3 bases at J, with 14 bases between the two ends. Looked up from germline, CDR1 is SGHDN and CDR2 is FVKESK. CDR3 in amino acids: CASSRRDIFYEQYF. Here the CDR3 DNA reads TGTGCCAGCAGCAGGCGGGACATCTTCTACGAGCAGTACTTC.

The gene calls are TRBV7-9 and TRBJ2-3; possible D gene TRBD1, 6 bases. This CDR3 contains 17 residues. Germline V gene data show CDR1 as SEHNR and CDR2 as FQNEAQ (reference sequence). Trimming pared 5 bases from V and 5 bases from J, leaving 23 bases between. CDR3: CASSDRGRGRAEDTQYF. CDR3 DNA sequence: TGTGCCAGCAGCGACCGGGGTAGGGGGAGAGCTGAAGATACGCAGTATTTT.

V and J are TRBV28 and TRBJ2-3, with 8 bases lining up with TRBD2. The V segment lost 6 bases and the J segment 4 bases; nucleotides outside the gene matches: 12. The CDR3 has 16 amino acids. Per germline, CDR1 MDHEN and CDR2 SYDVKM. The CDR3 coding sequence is TGTGCCAGCAGGTTACGGGGCGGGAGGAAGGCAGATACGCAGTATTTT. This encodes CASRLRGGRKADTQYF.

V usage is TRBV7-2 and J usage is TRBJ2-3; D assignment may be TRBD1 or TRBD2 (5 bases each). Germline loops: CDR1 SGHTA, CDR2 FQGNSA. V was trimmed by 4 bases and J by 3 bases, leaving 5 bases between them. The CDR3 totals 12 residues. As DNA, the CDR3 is TGTGCCAGCAGCTGGGGGACAGATACGCAGTATTTT. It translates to CASSWGTDTQYF.

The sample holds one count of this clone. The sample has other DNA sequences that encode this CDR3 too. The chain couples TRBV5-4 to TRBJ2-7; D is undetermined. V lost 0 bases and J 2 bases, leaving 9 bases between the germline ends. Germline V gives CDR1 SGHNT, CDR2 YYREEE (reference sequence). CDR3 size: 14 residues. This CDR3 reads CASSLGVGTYEQYF. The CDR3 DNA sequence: TGTGCCAGCAGCTTGGGGGTAGGCACCTACGAGCAGTACTTC.

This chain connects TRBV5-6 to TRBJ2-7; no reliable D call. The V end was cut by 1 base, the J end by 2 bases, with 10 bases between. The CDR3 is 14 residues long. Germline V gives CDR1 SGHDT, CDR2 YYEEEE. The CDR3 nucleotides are TGTGCCAGCAGCTTGCTAGATGAGGCCTACGAGCAGTACTTC. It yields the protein CASSLLDEAYEQYF.

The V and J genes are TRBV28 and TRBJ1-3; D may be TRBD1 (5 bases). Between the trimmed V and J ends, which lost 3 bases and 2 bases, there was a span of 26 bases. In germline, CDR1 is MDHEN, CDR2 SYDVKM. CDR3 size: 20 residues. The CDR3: CASSFSQGPLGRSAGNTIYF. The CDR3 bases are TGTGCCAGCAGTTTCTCCCAGGGCCCCCTTGGGAGGTCGGCTGGAAACACCATATATTTT.

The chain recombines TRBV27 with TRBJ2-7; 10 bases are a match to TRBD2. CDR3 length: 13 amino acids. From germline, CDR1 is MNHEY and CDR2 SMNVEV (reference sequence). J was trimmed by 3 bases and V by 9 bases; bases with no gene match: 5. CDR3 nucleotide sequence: TGTGCCAGTTCTAGCGGGAGTCACTACGAGCAGTACTTC. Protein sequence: CASSSGSHYEQYF.

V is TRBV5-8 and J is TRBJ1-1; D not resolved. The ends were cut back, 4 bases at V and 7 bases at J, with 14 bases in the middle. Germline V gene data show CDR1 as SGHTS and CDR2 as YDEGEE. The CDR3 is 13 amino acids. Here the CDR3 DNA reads TGTGCCAGCAGCCTCTCTTCGCTGGTTGAAGCTTTCTTT. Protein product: CASSLSSLVEAFF. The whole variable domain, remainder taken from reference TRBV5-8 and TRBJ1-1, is EAGVTQSPTHLIKTRGQQATLRCSPISGHTSVYWYQQALGLGLQFLLWYDEGEERNRGNFPPRFSGRQFPNYSSELNVNALELEDSALYLCASSLSSLVEAFFGQGTRLTVV.

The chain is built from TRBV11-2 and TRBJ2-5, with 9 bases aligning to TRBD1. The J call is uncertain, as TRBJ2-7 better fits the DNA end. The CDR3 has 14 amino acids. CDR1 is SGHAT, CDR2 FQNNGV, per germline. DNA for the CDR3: TGTGCCAGCAGTAGTGGGACAGGGCCCTACGAGCAGTACTTC. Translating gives CASSSGTGPYEQYF.

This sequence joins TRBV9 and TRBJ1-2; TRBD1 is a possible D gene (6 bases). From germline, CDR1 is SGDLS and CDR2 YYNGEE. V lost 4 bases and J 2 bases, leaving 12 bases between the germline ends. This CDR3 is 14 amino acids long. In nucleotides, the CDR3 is TGTGCCAGCAGCACCCAGACAGGAAACTATGGCTACACCTTC. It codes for CASSTQTGNYGYTF. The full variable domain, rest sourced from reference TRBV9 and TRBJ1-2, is DSGVTQTPKHLITATGQRVTLRCSPRSGDLSVYWYQQSLDQGLQFLIQYYNGEERAKGNILERFSAQQFPDLHSELNLSSLELGDSALYFCASSTQTGNYGYTFGSGTRLTVV.

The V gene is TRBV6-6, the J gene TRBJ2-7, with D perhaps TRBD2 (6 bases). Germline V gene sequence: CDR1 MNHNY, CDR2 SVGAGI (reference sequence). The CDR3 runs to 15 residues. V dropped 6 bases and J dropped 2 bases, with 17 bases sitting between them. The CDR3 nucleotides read TGTGCCAGCAGGGAGCTAGCGTTACCGACCTACGAGCAGTACTTC. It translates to CASRELALPTYEQYF.

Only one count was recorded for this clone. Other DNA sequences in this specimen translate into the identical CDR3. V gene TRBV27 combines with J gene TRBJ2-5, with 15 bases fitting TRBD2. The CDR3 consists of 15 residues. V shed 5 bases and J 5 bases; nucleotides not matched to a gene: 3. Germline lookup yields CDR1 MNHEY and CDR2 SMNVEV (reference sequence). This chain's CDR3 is CASSTGTSGRETQYF. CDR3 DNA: TGTGCCAGCAGTACGGGGACTAGCGGGAGGGAGACCCAGTACTTC.